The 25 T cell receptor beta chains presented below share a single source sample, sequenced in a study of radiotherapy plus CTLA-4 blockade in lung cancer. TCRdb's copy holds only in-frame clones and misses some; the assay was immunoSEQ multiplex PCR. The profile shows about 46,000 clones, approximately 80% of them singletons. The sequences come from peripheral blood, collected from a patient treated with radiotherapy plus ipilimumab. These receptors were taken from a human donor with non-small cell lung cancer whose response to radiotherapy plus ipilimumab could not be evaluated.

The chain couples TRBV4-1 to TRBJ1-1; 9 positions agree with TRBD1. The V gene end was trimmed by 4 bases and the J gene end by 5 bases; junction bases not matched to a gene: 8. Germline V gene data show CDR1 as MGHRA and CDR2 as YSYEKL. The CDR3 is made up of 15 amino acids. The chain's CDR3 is CASSLRDRVTTEAFF. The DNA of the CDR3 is TGCGCCAGCAGCCTACGGGACAGGGTGACAACTGAAGCTTTCTTT.

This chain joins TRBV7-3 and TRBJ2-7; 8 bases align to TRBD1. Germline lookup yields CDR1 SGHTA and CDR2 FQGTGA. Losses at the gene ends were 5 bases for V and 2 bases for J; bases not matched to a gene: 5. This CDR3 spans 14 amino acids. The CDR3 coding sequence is TGTGCCAGCAGCCTAGACAGGGGAGCCTACGAGCAGTACTTC. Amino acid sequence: CASSLDRGAYEQYF.

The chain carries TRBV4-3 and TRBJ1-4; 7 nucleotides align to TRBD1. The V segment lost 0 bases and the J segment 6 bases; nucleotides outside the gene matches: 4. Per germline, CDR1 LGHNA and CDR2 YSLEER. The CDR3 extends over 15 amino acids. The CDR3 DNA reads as TGCGCCAGCAGCCAAGATCTTACAGGGGATGAAAAACTGTTTTTT. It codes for CASSQDLTGDEKLFF.

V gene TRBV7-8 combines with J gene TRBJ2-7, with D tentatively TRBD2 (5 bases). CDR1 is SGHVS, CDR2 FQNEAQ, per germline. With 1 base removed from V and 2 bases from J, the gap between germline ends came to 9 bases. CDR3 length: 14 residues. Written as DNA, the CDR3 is TGTGCCAGCAGCTTAGTACGAGGGCCCTACGAGCAGTACTTC. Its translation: CASSLVRGPYEQYF.

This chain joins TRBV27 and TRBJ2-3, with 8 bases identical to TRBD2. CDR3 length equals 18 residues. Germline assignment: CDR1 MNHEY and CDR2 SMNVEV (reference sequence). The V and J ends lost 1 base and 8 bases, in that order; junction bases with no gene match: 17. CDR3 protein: CASSLFPGERGPLGTQYF. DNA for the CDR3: TGTGCCAGCAGTTTATTCCCTGGGGAGCGGGGGCCTCTCGGTACGCAGTATTTT.

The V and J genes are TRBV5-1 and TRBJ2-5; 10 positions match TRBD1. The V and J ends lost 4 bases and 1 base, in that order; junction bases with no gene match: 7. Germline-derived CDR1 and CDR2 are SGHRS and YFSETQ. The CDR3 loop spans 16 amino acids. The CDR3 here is CASSNSGTGAQETQYF. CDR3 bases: TGCGCCAGCAGCAATTCCGGGACAGGGGCCCAAGAGACCCAGTACTTC.

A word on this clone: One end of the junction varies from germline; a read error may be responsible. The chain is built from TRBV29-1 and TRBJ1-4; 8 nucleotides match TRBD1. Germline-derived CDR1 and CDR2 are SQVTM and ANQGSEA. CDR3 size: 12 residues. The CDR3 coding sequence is TGCAGCGCGCAGGGGGCGGACGAAAAACTCTTTTTT. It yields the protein CSAQGADEKLFF.

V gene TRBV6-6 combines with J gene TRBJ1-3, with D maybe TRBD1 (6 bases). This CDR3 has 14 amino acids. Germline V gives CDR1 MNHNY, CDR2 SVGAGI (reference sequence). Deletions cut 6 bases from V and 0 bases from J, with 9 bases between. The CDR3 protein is CASSSTGSGNTIYF. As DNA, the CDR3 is TGTGCCAGCAGCTCGACAGGCTCTGGAAACACCATATATTTT.

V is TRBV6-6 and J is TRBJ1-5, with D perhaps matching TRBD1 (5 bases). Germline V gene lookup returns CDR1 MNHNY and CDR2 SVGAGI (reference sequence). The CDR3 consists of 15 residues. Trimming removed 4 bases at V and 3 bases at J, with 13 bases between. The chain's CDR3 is CASSSKSGLNQPQHF. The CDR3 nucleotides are TGTGCCAGCAGTTCCAAGTCAGGGCTCAATCAGCCCCAGCATTTT.

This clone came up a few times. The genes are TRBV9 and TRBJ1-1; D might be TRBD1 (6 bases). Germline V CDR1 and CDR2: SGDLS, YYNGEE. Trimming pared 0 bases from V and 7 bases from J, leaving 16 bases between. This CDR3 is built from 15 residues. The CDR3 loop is CASSVERGYDVEAFF. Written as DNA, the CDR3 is TGTGCCAGCAGCGTAGAGAGGGGGTATGATGTTGAAGCTTTCTTT.

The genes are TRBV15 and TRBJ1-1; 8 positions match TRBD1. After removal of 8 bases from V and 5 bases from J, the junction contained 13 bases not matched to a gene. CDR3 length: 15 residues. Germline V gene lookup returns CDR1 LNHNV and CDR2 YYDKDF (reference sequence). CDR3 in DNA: TGTGCCACCTTACCTAACGGACAGGGACGGACTGAAGCTTTCTTT. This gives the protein CATLPNGQGRTEAFF.

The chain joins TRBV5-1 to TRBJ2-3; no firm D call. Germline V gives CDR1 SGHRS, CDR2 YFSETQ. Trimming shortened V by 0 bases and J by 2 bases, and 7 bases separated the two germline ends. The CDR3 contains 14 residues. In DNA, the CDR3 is TGCGCCAGCAGCTTGGGAGGCAACACAGATACGCAGTATTTT. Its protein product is CASSLGGNTDTQYF.

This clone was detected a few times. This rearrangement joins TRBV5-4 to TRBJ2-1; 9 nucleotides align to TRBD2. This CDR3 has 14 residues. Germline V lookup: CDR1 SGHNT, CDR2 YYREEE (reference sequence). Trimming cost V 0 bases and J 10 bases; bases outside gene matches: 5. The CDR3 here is CASSLGTSGHEQFF. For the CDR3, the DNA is TGTGCCAGCAGCTTGGGTACTAGCGGGCACGAGCAGTTCTTC.

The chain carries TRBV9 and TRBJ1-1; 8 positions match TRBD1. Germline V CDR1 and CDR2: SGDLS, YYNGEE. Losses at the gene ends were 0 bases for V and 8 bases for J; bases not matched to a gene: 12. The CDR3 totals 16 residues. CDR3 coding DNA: TGTGCCAGCAGCGTAGCCGAGAAGAGGAGGACAGGGGAAGCTTTCTTT. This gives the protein CASSVAEKRRTGEAFF.

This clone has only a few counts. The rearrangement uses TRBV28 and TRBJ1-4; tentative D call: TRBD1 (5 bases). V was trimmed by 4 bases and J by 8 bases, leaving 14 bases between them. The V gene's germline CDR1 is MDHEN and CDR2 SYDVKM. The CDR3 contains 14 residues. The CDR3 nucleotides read TGTGCCAGCAGTTCCTGGCCAGGGATCGAAAAACTGTTTTTT. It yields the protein CASSSWPGIEKLFF. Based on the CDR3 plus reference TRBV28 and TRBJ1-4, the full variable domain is DVKVTQSSRYLVKRTGEKVFLECVQDMDHENMFWYRQDPGLGLRLIYFSYDVKMKEKGDIPEGYSVSREKKERFSLILESASTNQTSMYLCASSSWPGIEKLFFGSGTQLSVL.

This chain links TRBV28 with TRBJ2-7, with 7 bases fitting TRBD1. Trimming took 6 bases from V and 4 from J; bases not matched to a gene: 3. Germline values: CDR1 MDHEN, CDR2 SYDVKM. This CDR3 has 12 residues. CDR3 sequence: CASRTGHYEQYF. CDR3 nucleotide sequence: TGTGCCAGCAGGACAGGGCATTACGAGCAGTACTTC.

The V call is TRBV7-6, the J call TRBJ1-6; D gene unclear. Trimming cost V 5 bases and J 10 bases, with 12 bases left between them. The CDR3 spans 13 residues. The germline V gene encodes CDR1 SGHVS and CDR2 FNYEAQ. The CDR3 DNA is TGTGCCAGCAGCCTAGAACAGCAATCACCCCTCCACTTT. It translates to CASSLEQQSPLHF.

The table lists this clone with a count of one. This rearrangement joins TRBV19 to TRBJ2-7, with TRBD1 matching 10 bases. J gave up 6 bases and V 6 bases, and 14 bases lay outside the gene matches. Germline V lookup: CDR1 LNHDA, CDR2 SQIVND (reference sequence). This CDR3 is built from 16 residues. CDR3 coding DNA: TGTGCCAGTAGCCCCTCGGGACAGGGGAGGGGAAGCGAGCAGTACTTC. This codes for CASSPSGQGRGSEQYF.

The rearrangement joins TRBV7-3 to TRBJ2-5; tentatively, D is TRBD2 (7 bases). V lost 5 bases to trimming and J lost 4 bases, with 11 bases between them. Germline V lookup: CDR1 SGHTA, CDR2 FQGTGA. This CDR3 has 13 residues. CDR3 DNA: TGTGCCAGCAGCGGAGGGGGGGGAGAGACCCAGTACTTC. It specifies CASSGGGGETQYF.

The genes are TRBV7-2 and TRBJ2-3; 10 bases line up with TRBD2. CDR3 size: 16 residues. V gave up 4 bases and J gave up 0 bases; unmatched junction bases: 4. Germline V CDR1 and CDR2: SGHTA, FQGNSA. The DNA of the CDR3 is TGTGCCAGCAGCTCGTCACTAGCGGGGAGCACAGATACGCAGTATTTT. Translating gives CASSSSLAGSTDTQYF.

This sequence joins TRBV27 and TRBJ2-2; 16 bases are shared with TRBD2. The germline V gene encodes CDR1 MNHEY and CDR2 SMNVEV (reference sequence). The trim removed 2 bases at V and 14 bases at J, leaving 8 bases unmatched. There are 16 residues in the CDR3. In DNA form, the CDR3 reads TGTGCCAGCAGTTTACTAACCGGGACTAGCGGGAGGGCCCTGTTTTTT. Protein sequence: CASSLLTGTSGRALFF.

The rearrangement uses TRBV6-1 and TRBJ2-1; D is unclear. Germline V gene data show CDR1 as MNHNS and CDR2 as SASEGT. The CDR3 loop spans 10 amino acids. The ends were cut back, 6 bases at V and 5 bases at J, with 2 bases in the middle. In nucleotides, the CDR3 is TGTGCCAGCAGCAACAATGAGCAGTTCTTC. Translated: CASSNNEQFF.

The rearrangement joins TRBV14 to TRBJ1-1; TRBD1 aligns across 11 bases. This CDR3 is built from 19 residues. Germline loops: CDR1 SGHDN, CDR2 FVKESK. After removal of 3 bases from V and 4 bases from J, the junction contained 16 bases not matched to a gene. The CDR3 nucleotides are TGTGCCAGCAGCCATTTTAGGACAGGGGGCGCAAATCGGTTCACTGAAGCTTTCTTT. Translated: CASSHFRTGGANRFTEAFF.

The CDR3 region has the DNA TGCGCCATCCCGGGACAGGGGGTCCCTGAGCAGTACTTC. Protein product: CAIPGQGVPEQYF. The V and J genes are TRBV10-1 and TRBJ2-7; 11 bases align to TRBD1. The CDR3 has 13 residues. Trimming at V came to 10 bases and at J to 7 bases, leaving 9 bases not matched to a gene. Germline CDR1 is WNHNN and CDR2 is SYGVQD (reference sequence).

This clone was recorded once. The CDR3 loop is CAISADRTARHEQYF. CDR3 DNA: TGTGCCATCAGTGCCGACAGGACTGCTCGCCACGAGCAGTACTTC. The rearrangement links TRBV10-3 to TRBJ2-7; D is possibly TRBD1 (6 bases). Per the germline V gene, CDR1 is ENHRY and CDR2 is SYGVKD. CDR3 length: 15 residues. Trimming cost V 4 bases and J 5 bases, with 18 bases left between them.